Sequencing of this TCR beta chain was carried out in a study of blood T cell repertoires in COVID-19. Background on the study: Acute-phase and convalescent COVID-19 samples originated in the United States, Italy and Spain. T cells, B-cell-depleted T cells, or PBMCs provided the cDNA or gDNA that served as material.

In the study's own analysis: Researchers report that nucleated cell counts were estimated from reference gene primer amplification. The repertoire was sequenced with immunoSEQ multiplex PCR; TCRdb's copy has only in-frame clones and lacks some. For V, J and clone size, that table is used; D and trimming come from the DNA. The sample carries 150,000 or so clones, roughly 88% recorded once. Enrolled during active infection, Seattle patients were then followed longitudinally. Germline values: CDR1 SGHRS, CDR2 YFSETQ. J lost 1 base, V lost 4 bases, and 3 bases had no gene match. This CDR3 has 16 amino acids.

The sequence was obtained from a man in his 60s with COVID-19, enrolled during active disease. This chain uses TRBV5-1 with TRBJ2-2, with 11 nucleotides matching TRBD2. Sequencing was performed on peripheral blood. CDR3 loop: CASSPGTSGNTGELFF. In DNA form, the CDR3 reads TGCGCCAGCAGCCCCGGGACTAGCGGGAACACCGGGGAGCTGTTTTTT.